The subject of this entry is one T cell receptor beta chain. All the patients suffered relapse after autologous stem cell transplantation, and brentuximab vedotin exposure differed. The CDR3 is made up of 16 amino acids. Germline CDR1 reads ENHRY; CDR2 reads SYGVKD. V shed 6 bases, J shed 0 bases, and the junction held 5 bases outside the gene matches. The source of the sample is a study of PD-1 blockade in classical Hodgkin lymphoma. Method: immunoSEQ multiplex PCR; TCRdb's copy keeps in-frame clones and lacks some. The sample has 25,000 or so clones; roughly two thirds are singletons. The specimen comprised peripheral blood mononuclear cells (PBMCs), sampled at baseline. The TCR originated in a human donor with classical Hodgkin lymphoma. The rearrangement links TRBV10-3 to TRBJ2-6; 7 nucleotides match TRBD1. The CDR3 DNA follows: TGTGCCATCAGAGATAACAGGGGCTCTGGGGCCAACGTCCTGACTTTC. Protein sequence: CAIRDNRGSGANVLTF.